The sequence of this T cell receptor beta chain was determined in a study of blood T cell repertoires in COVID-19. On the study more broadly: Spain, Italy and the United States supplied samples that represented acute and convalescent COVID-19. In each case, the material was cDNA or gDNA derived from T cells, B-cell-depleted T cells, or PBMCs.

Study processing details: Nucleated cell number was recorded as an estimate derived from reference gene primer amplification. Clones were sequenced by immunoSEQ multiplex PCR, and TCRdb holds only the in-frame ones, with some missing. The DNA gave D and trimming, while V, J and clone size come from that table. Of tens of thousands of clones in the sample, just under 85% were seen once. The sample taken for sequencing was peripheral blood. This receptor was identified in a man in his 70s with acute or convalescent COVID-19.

CDR3 nucleotide sequence: TGTGCCAGCAGACAGGTTTCTAACGGGGAGCTGTTTTTT. It is translated as CASRQVSNGELFF. The chain is built from TRBV28 and TRBJ2-2, with D possibly matching TRBD1 (5 bases). CDR1 MDHEN and CDR2 SYDVKM come from the germline V gene. V was shortened by 6 bases and J by 7 bases, with 12 bases between the two germline ends. This CDR3 region has 13 residues.